This TCR beta chain came from a study of blood T cell repertoires in COVID-19. Study-level information: Spain, Italy and the United States supplied samples that represented acute and convalescent COVID-19. The analysed material was cDNA or gDNA that came from T cells, B-cell-depleted T cells, or PBMCs.

There are a few counts of this clone. Germline V lookup: CDR1 MNHEY, CDR2 SMNVEV (reference sequence). The V end was cut by 5 bases, the J end by 8 bases, with 14 bases between. The CDR3 covers 13 residues. The authors' processing: Estimated nucleated cell counts came from reference gene primer amplification. Clones were sequenced by immunoSEQ multiplex PCR, and TCRdb holds only the in-frame ones, with some missing. The DNA gave D and trimming, while V, J and clone size come from that table. The data hold 290,000 or so clones, with around nine tenths observed a single time. Sequencing used peripheral blood. The sequence derives from a man between 65 and 85 years old with acute or convalescent COVID-19. The chain combines TRBV27 with TRBJ2-3; possibly TRBD1 for D (6 bases). The CDR3 region is CASSQQGRSTQYF. The CDR3 DNA is TGTGCCAGCAGTCAACAGGGTAGGAGTACGCAGTATTTT.